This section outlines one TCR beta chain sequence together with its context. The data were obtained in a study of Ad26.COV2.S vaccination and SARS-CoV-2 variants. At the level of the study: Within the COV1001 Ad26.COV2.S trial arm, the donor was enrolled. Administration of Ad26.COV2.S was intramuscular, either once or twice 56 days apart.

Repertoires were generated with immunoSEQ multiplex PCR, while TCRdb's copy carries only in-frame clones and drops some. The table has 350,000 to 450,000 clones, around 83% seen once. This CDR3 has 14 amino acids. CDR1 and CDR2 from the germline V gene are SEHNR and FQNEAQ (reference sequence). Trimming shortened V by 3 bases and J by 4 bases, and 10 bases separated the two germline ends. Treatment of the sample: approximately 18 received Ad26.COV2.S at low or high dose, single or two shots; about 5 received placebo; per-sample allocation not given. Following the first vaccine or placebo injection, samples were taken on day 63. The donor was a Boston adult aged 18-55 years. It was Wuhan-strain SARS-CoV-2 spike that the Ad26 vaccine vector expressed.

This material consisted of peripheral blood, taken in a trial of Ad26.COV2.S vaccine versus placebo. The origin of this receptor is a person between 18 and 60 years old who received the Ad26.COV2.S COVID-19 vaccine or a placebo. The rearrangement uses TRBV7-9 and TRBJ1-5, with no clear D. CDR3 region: CASSLLEGNQPQHF. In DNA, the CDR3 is TGTGCCAGCAGCTTGCTCGAGGGAAATCAGCCCCAGCATTTT.